This T cell receptor beta chain originates from a study of spatial heterogeneity in lung cancer (dated 2019 in TCRdb). Some background on the complete study: Beta-chain transcripts were consistently detected in greater numbers than alpha-chain transcripts, which likely reflected higher beta-chain transcript abundance. Nonsynonymous mutation counts, determined by whole-exome sequencing of tumor tissue, were related to TCR repertoire features. In the raw uncorrected reads, each unique combination of TCR and UMI appeared more than ten times on average. In non-small cell lung cancer, the study quantitatively compared TCR alpha and beta repertoires across several tumor regions, matched nontumor lung, and blood. At surgery, both alpha and beta chains were TCR-sequenced in 200 to 250 tumor regions, fewer than 85 matched nontumor lung samples and 56 PBMC samples. The paper's findings and limits, for the study overall: Additional single-cell paired TCR alpha and beta sequencing was considered necessary to confirm, at a functional level, the hypothesis that regional TCRs recognize regional mutations. Ubiquitous expanded tumor TCRs were found in blood more often at tumor resection than at routine follow-up.

With respect to this clonotype: Its antigen is currently not known. No qualities accompany the bases; no much larger clone lies one base away.

The meaning of the sample's time point label: sample taken at primary tumor resection. Whole RNA extracted from tumor and nontumor lung tissue, or from cryopreserved PBMC samples, was used for TCR sequencing without cell sorting. The donors were approximately 70 patients from the lung TRACERx cohort who had early-stage, untreated non-small cell lung cancer. Patients were selected for TCR sequencing only if sufficient RNA was available from at least two tumor regions. Library method: 5' RACE. TCRdb lists the instrument as NextSeq 500. To allow correction of PCR and sequencing errors, the TCR library protocol tagged every TCR cDNA molecule with a unique molecular identifier. On the study's bioinformatics: TCR identification, UMI-based error correction and CDR3 extraction were performed with Decombinator tools. TCRs above a frequency of 2 per 1,000, corresponding to the top 1% of the tumor frequency distribution, were defined as expanded. Renyi diversity was calculated using the R vegan package after each repertoire was subsampled 100 times to 5,000 TCRs. To build CDR3 similarity networks, amino acid triplet string-kernel similarity was used, and CDR3s were connected when their pairwise similarity was above 0.82. TCRdb cleaned the public reads at Q25 with fastp, built clones with MiXCR and kept in-frame beta chains. Rows matching on CDR3 protein sequence are summarized as one entry with the most common DNA and genes. These V and J calls rely on TCRdb rather than the paper's analysis. For this sample there are 82,000 or so distinct CDR3 sequences; roughly 12% appear just once. The top ten constitute 4.6% of the sample.

CDR1 LGHNT and CDR2 FRNRAP were looked up in the germline V gene. From its cysteine to its phenylalanine, the CDR3 spans 13 amino acids. The read is trimmed to its CDR3 DNA, 39 bases read in frame from base 1. V is clipped by 1 base and J by 7 bases, and the sequence between their germline boundaries is 8 bases long. The input for sequencing was PBMCs, taken at surgery. This clonotype was sampled from a male donor with early-stage non-small cell lung cancer. The chain is encoded by TRBV12-5 joined to TRBJ1-5; a confident D gene designation cannot be given. The CDR3 loop reads CASGLDLDQPQHF. The sequenced DNA is TGTGCTAGTGGTTTGGATCTCGACCAGCCCCAGCATTTT.